These T cell receptor beta chains were read from a single sample in a study of post-analysis software for immune sequencing data. Using its own MiXCR run on the PCR reads, TCRdb lists one record per CDR3 protein. The table includes hundreds of thousands of distinct CDR3 sequences, approximately 53% detected once. The specimen was blood. These TCRs come from a girl aged 5 to 17 with multiple sclerosis. Both conserved end residues are part of each CDR3. Fields, in order: J gene, V gene, clone size, D gene, CDR3 protein, CDR3 DNA. D genes are given only for firm matches. Rows give clone size only sometimes, using once, few, many, or a class for an expanded clone.

TRBJ2-4,TRBV12-3/TRBV12-4,.,.,CASSSLADDKNIQYF,TGTGCCAGCAGCTCACTAGCAGATGACAAAAACATTCAGTACTTC
TRBJ2-5,TRBV6-5,.,TRBD1,CASSTGQGGMQTQYF,TGTGCCAGCAGTACAGGACAGGGAGGTATGCAGACCCAGTACTTC
TRBJ2-7,TRBV5-1,.,TRBD1,CASSPGTGAFYEQYF,TGCGCCAGCAGCCCCGGGACAGGGGCTTTCTACGAGCAGTACTTC
TRBJ1-2,TRBV20-1,.,.,CSARRGVGTYGYTF,TGCAGTGCTAGACGGGGAGTAGGGACATATGGCTACACCTTC
TRBJ2-1,TRBV12-3/TRBV12-4,.,.,CASSLVVFGNEQFF,TGTGCCAGCAGTTTGGTTGTTTTTGGGAATGAGCAGTTCTTC
TRBJ2-4,TRBV6-5,few,.,CASSGRVGTKNIQYF,TGTGCCAGCAGTGGCAGGGTGGGAACCAAAAACATTCAGTACTTC
TRBJ2-7,TRBV29-1,.,TRBD2,CSVVSSGSYEQYF,TGCAGCGTTGTGTCTAGCGGGAGCTACGAGCAGTACTTC
TRBJ2-1,TRBV6-2/TRBV6-3,.,TRBD1,CASSYSPGQVPLSYNEQFF,TGTGCCAGCAGTTACTCTCCGGGACAGGTACCCTTATCCTACAATGAGCAGTTCTTC
TRBJ2-3,TRBV6-2/TRBV6-3,.,.,CASSTLTITDTQYF,TGTGCCAGCAGTACTCTGACAATCACAGATACGCAGTATTTT
TRBJ2-5,TRBV20-1,.,.,CSARVDTQAETQYF,TGCAGTGCTAGAGTGGACACACAGGCGGAGACCCAGTACTTC
TRBJ1-2,TRBV5-1,.,.,CASSSDSLDYGYTF,TGCGCCAGCAGCTCCGACAGTCTCGACTATGGCTACACCTTC
TRBJ2-1,TRBV6-5,few,.,CASSYFDEQFF,TGTGCCAGCAGTTATTTCGATGAGCAGTTCTTC
TRBJ2-7,TRBV6-5,.,TRBD1,CASSLGQRVSYEQYF,TGTGCCAGCAGCTTGGGACAGAGAGTCTCCTACGAGCAGTACTTC
TRBJ2-1,TRBV7-2,.,TRBD1,CASSPTGGPRNEQFF,TGTGCCAGCAGTCCAACAGGGGGGCCTCGCAATGAGCAGTTCTTC
TRBJ2-1,TRBV3-1,.,.,CASSTTHGQFF,TGTGCCAGCAGCACAACCCATGGGCAGTTCTTC
TRBJ2-5,TRBV7-6,once,.,CASSSLRMETQYF,TGTGCCAGCAGCTCCCTTCGAATGGAGACCCAGTACTTC
TRBJ2-7,TRBV7-2,.,.,CASSLEGGFSYEQYF,TGTGCCAGCAGCTTAGAGGGGGGATTCTCCTACGAGCAGTACTTC
TRBJ2-7,TRBV5-1,.,TRBD1,CASSGGQEAYEQYF,TGCGCCAGCAGCGGGGGACAGGAAGCCTACGAGCAGTACTTC
TRBJ2-1,TRBV20-1,.,TRBD2,CSARGTSAEQFF,TGCAGTGCTAGAGGGACTAGCGCTGAGCAGTTCTTC
TRBJ1-2,TRBV4-2,few,.,CASGPWGYGYTF,TGTGCTAGCGGGCCCTGGGGCTATGGCTACACCTTC
TRBJ2-7,TRBV29-1,.,.,CSALGEVYEQYF,TGCAGCGCCCTCGGGGAAGTCTACGAGCAGTACTTC
TRBJ2-7,TRBV25-1,.,.,CASSEYTQSAYEQYF,TGTGCCAGCAGTGAATATACCCAGTCAGCCTACGAGCAGTACTTC
TRBJ1-4,TRBV20-1,.,.,CSARLEGIPTINEKLFF,TGCAGTGCTAGATTAGAGGGGATCCCTACGATCAATGAAAAACTGTTTTTT
TRBJ2-5,TRBV5-5,few,TRBD1,CASSFQGAETQYF,TGTGCCAGCAGCTTTCAGGGGGCTGAGACCCAGTACTTC
TRBJ2-1,TRBV7-9,few,TRBD2,CASSPAGLAGTTYNEQFF,TGTGCCAGCAGCCCAGCAGGGCTAGCGGGAACGACCTACAATGAGCAGTTCTTC
TRBJ2-3,TRBV20-1,.,TRBD2,CSARRSAGVTDTQYF,TGCAGTGCTAGGAGGAGTGCGGGAGTGACAGATACGCAGTATTTT
TRBJ2-3,TRBV29-1,.,TRBD1,CSVAGQATDTQYF,TGCAGCGTGGCGGGACAGGCCACAGATACGCAGTATTTT
TRBJ2-7,TRBV29-1,few,TRBD2,CSALLANSYEQYF,TGCAGCGCCCTACTAGCGAATTCCTACGAGCAGTACTTC
TRBJ2-5,TRBV6-2/TRBV6-3,once,TRBD2,CASSDHPTSQETQYF,TGTGCCAGCAGTGACCATCCGACTAGCCAGGAGACCCAGTACTTC
TRBJ2-1,TRBV5-1,few,TRBD2,CASSLDSGGARYNEQFF,TGCGCCAGCAGCCTCGATAGCGGGGGGGCGCGGTACAATGAGCAGTTCTTC
TRBJ1-2,TRBV15,.,.,CATGRPVQGLADGYTF,TGTGCCACCGGCAGACCCGTTCAGGGACTAGCGGATGGCTACACCTTC
TRBJ2-1,TRBV5-1,.,TRBD1,CASSFRGTGGNEQFF,TGCGCCAGCAGCTTCAGAGGAACAGGGGGAAATGAGCAGTTCTTC
TRBJ2-7,TRBV5-6,.,.,CASSFCGEQYF,TGTGCCAGCAGCTTCTGTGGCGAGCAGTACTTC
TRBJ2-6,TRBV7-2,.,.,CASSLSGLRANVLTF,TGTGCCAGCAGCTTATCAGGGTTGCGGGCCAACGTCCTGACTTTC
TRBJ2-7,TRBV7-2,.,TRBD2,CASSMLAGDSYEQYF,TGTGCCAGCAGCATGCTAGCGGGAGACTCCTACGAGCAGTACTTC
TRBJ1-5,TRBV20-1,.,.,CSALVGHLSEPQHF,TGCAGTGCCCTAGTGGGTCACTTGAGTGAGCCCCAGCATTTT
TRBJ2-5,TRBV3-1,.,.,CASSLRAGNGQETQYF,TGTGCCAGCAGCCTACGGGCAGGGAACGGGCAAGAGACCCAGTACTTC
TRBJ2-5,TRBV29-1,.,TRBD1,CSVLRGSETQYF,TGCAGCGTACTCAGGGGGTCGGAGACCCAGTACTTC
TRBJ2-2,TRBV7-3,.,TRBD1,CASSLTGGHTGELFF,TGTGCCAGCAGCTTAACAGGGGGCCACACCGGGGAGCTGTTTTTT
TRBJ2-7,TRBV5-1,.,.,CASSLEQVGGEQYF,TGCGCCAGCAGCTTGGAGCAAGTAGGCGGCGAGCAGTACTTC
TRBJ2-3,TRBV2,.,.,CASTLTDRGTDTQYF,TGTGCCAGCACCTTGACGGACCGCGGCACAGATACGCAGTATTTT
TRBJ1-6,TRBV10-3,.,.,CAISGKESYNSPLHF,TGTGCCATCAGTGGAAAGGAATCCTATAATTCACCCCTCCACTTT
TRBJ2-5,TRBV10-3,few,TRBD2,CAISIGLAGETQYF,TGTGCCATCAGCATCGGTTTAGCGGGAGAGACCCAGTACTTC
TRBJ2-3,TRBV30,.,.,CAWSVRHATDTQYF,TGTGCCTGGAGTGTACGTCATGCCACAGATACGCAGTATTTT
TRBJ1-2,TRBV11-2,once,.,CASSRSGNYGYTF,TGTGCCAGCAGCCGCTCGGGGAACTATGGCTACACCTTC
TRBJ1-1,TRBV5-1,few,.,CANSLGGASEAFF,TGCGCCAACAGCTTGGGGGGCGCATCTGAAGCTTTCTTT
TRBJ1-2,TRBV6-5,.,.,CASSYVGSRGYTF,TGTGCCAGCAGTTACGTTGGGTCTCGTGGCTACACCTTC
TRBJ1-2,TRBV9,.,.,CASSVARGYGYTF,TGTGCCAGCAGCGTAGCGAGGGGTTATGGCTACACCTTC
TRBJ2-7,TRBV10-3,.,.,CAISESNRLANRGNEQYF,TGTGCCATCAGTGAGTCGAATCGTCTAGCGAACAGGGGAAACGAGCAGTACTTC
TRBJ2-4,TRBV7-2,.,.,CASSLDILNIQYF,TGTGCCAGCAGCTTAGACATATTAAACATTCAGTACTTC
TRBJ2-1,TRBV10-3,.,TRBD2,CAISGLAVSSYNEQFF,TGTGCCATCAGTGGGCTAGCGGTGAGCTCCTACAATGAGCAGTTCTTC
TRBJ1-1,TRBV7-3,.,TRBD1,CASSSGQGAYTEAFF,TGTGCCAGCAGCTCCGGACAGGGGGCGTACACTGAAGCTTTCTTT
TRBJ2-3,TRBV7-3,few,.,CASSASGASTDTQYF,TGTGCCAGCAGCGCGAGCGGTGCTAGCACAGATACGCAGTATTTT
TRBJ2-7,TRBV5-1,once,TRBD2,CASSLLARSSYEQYF,TGCGCCAGCAGCCTACTAGCGAGGAGCTCCTACGAGCAGTACTTC
TRBJ2-1,TRBV20-1,few,TRBD2,CSASLSGATNEQFF,TGCAGTGCTAGCCTTAGCGGGGCGACCAATGAGCAGTTCTTC
TRBJ2-5,TRBV12-3/TRBV12-4,.,TRBD2,CASSLRDLAGGLQTQYF,TGTGCCAGCAGCCTAAGGGACCTAGCGGGGGGTTTGCAGACCCAGTACTTC
TRBJ1-2,TRBV5-1,few,.,CASSYGSGNGYTF,TGCGCCAGCAGCTACGGATCGGGGAATGGCTACACCTTC
TRBJ2-4,TRBV7-9,.,.,CASSYLGGQIAKNIQYF,TGTGCCAGCAGCTATCTCGGGGGGCAAATAGCCAAAAACATTCAGTACTTC
TRBJ1-5,TRBV5-6,.,.,CASSFQSNQPQHF,TGTGCCAGCAGCTTTCAGAGCAATCAGCCCCAGCATTTT